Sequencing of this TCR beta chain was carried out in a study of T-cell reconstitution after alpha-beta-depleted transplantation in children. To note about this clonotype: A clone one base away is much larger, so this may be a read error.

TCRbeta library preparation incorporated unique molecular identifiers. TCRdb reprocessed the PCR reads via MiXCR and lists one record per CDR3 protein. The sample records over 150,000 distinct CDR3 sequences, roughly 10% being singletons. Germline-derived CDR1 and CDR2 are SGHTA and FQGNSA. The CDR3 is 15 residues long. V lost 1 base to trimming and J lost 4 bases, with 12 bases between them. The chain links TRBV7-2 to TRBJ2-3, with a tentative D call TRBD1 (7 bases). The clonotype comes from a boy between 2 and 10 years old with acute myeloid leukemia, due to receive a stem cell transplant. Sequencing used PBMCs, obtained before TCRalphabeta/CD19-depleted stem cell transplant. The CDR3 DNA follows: TGTGCCAGCAGCTTAGTGGAGGGGGCGGCAGATACGCAGTATTTT. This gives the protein CASSLVEGAADTQYF.